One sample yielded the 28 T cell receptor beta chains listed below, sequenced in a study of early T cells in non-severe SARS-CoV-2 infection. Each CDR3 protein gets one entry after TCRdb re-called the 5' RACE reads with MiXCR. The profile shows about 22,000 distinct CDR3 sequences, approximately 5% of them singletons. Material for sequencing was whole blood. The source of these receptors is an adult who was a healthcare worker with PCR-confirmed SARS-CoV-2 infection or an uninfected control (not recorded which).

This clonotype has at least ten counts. The CDR3 protein is CASSLDYTSQPQHF. In nucleotides, the CDR3 is TGTGCCAGCAGCTTAGATTACACGTCCCAGCCCCAGCATTTT. V and J are TRBV11-2 and TRBJ1-5, with D hard to call. Germline CDR1 is SGHAT and CDR2 is FQNNGV. The V end was cut by 0 bases, the J end by 7 bases, with 10 bases between. The CDR3 has 14 amino acids.

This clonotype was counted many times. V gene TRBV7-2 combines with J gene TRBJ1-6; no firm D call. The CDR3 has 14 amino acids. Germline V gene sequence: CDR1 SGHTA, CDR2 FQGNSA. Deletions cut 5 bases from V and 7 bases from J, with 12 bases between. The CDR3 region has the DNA TGTGCCAGCAGCCCTGGGCGGGAGAATTCACCCCTCCACTTT. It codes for CASSPGRENSPLHF.

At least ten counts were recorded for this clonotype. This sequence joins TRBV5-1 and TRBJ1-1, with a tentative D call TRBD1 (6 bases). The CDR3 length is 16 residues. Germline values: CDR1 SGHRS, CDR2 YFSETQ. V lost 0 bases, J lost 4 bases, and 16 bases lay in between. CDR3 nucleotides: TGCGCCAGCAGCTTGGCAACAGGGAGGGGCGGCACTGAAGCTTTCTTT. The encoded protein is CASSLATGRGGTEAFF. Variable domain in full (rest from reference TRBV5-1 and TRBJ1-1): KAGVTQTPRYLIKTRGQQVTLSCSPISGHRSVSWYQQTPGQGLQFLFEYFSETQRNKGNFPGRFSGRQFSNSRSEMNVSTLELGDSALYLCASSLATGRGGTEAFFGQGTRLTVV.

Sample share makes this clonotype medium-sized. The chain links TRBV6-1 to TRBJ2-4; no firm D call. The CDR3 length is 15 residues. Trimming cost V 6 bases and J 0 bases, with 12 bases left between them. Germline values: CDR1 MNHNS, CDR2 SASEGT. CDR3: CASSPSTAAKNIQYF. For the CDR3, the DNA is TGTGCCAGCAGCCCAAGCACGGCAGCCAAAAACATTCAGTACTTC.

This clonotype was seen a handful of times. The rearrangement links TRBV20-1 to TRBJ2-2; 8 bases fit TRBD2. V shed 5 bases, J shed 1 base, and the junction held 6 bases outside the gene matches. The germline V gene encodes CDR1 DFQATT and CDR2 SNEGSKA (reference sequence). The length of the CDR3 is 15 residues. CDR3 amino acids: CSAPRGGLNTGELFF. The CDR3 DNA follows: TGCAGTGCTCCACGCGGGGGGCTGAACACCGGGGAGCTGTTTTTT.

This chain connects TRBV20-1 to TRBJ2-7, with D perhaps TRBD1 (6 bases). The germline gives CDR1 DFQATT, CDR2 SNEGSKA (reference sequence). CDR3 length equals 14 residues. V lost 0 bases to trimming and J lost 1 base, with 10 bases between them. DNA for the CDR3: TGCAGTGCTAGAGATCAAGGGACATCCTACGAGCAGTACTTC. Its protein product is CSARDQGTSYEQYF.

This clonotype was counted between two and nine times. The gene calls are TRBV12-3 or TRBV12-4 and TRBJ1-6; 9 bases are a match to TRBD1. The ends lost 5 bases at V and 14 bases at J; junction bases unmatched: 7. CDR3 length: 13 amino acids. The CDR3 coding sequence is TGTGCCAGCAGTCCGAGTACAGGGGGCACCCTCCACTTT. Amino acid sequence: CASSPSTGGTLHF.

The DNA of the CDR3 is TGTGCCAGCAGTTCAGTGAGGGGTAATACAGATACGCAGTATTTT. Translation: CASSSVRGNTDTQYF. The V gene is TRBV7-2, the J gene TRBJ2-3, with D perhaps being TRBD1 or TRBD2 (5 bases each). Germline assignment: CDR1 SGHTA and CDR2 FQGNSA. This CDR3 comprises 15 residues. Trimming shortened V by 6 bases and J by 3 bases, and 16 bases separated the two germline ends.

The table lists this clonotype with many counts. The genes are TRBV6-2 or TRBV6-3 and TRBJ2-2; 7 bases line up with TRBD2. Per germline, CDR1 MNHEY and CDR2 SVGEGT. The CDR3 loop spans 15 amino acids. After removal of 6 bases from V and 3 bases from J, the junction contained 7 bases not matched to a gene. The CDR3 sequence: CASSPSGTHTGELFF. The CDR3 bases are TGTGCCAGCAGCCCCAGCGGGACCCACACCGGGGAGCTGTTTTTT.

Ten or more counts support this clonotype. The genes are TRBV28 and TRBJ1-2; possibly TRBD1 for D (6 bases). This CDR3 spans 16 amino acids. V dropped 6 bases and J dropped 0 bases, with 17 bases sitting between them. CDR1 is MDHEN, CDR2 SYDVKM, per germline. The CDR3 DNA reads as TGTGCCAGCAGGACTCCTGACAGGTCAGCTAACTATGGCTACACCTTC. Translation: CASRTPDRSANYGYTF.

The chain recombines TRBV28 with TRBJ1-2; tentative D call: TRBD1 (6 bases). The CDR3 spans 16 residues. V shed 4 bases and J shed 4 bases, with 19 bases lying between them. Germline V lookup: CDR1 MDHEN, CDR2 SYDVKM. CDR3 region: CASSSLKQGLPYGYTF. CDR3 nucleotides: TGTGCCAGCAGTTCTCTAAAACAGGGCCTACCCTATGGCTACACCTTC.

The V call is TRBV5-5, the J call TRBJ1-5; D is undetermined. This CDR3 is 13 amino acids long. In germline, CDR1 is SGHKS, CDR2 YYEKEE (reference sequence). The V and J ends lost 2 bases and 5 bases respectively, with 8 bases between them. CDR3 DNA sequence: TGTGCCAGCAGCTTAGAGGGATATCAGCCCCAGCATTTT. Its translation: CASSLEGYQPQHF.

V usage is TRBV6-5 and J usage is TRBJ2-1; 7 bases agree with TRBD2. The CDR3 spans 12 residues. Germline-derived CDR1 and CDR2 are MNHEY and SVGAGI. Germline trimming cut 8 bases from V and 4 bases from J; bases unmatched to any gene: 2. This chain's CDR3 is CASWTRYNEQFF. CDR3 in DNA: TGTGCCAGCTGGACTAGATACAATGAGCAGTTCTTC.

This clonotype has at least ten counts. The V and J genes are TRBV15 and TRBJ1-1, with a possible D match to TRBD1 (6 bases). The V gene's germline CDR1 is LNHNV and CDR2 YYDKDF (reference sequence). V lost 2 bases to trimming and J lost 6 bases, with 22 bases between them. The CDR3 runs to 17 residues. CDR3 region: CATSRPTNTGRKAEAFF. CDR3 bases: TGTGCCACCAGCAGACCTACGAATACAGGGAGAAAAGCTGAAGCTTTCTTT.

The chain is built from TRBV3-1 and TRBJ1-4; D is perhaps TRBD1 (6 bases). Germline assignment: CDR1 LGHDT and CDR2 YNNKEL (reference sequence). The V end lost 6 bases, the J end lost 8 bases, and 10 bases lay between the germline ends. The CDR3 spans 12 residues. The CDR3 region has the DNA TGTGCCAGCAGGGGACAAGGGGAAAAACTGTTTTTT. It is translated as CASRGQGEKLFF.

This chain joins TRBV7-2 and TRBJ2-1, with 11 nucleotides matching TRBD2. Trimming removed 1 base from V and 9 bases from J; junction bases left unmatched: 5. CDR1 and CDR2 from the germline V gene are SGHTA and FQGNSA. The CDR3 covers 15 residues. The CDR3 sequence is CASSLVSGGAAEQFF. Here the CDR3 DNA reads TGTGCCAGCAGCTTAGTTAGCGGGGGGGCAGCTGAGCAGTTCTTC.

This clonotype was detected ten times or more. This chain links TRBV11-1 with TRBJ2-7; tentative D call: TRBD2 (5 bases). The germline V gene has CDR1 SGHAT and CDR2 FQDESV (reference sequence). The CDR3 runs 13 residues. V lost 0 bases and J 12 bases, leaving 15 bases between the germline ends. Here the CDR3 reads CASSLARGGLRYF. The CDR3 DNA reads TGTGCCAGCAGCTTAGCCCGTGGCGGGCTGAGGTACTTC.

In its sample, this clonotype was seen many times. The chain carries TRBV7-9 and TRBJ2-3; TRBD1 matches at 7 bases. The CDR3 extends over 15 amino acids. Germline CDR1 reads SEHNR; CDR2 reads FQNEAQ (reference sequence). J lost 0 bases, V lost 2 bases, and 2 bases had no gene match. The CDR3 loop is CASSLLGQSTDTQYF. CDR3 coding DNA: TGTGCCAGCAGCTTATTGGGACAGAGCACAGATACGCAGTATTTT.

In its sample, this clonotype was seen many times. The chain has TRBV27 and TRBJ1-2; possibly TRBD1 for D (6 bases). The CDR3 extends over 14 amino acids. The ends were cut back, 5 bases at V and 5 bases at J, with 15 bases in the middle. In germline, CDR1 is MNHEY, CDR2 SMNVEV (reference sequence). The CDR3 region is CASSGVTGPYGYTF. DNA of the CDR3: TGTGCCAGCAGTGGGGTGACAGGCCCTTATGGCTACACCTTC.

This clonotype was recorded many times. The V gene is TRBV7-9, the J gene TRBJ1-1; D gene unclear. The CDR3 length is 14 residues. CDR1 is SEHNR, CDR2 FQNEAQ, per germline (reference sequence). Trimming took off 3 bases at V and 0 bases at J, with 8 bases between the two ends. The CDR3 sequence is CASSFGQLNTEAFF. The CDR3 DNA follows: TGTGCCAGCAGCTTTGGGCAGTTGAACACTGAAGCTTTCTTT.

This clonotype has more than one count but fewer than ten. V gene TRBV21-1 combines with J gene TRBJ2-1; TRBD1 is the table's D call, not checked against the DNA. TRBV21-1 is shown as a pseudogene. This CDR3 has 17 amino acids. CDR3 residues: CASSTQDRAPEYNEQFF. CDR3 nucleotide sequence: TGTGCCAGCAGCACACAAGACAGAGCCCCCGAGTACAATGAGCAGTTCTTC.

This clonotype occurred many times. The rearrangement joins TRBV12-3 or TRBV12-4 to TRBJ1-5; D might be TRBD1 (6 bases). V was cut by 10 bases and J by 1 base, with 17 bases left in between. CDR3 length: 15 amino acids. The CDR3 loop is CATSMGRGSNQPQHF. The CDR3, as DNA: TGTGCCACCAGCATGGGAAGGGGGAGCAATCAGCCCCAGCATTTT.

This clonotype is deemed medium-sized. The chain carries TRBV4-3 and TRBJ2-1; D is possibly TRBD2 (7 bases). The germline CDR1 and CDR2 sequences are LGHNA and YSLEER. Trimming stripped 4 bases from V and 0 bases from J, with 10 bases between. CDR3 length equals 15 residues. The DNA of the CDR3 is TGCGCCAGCAGCCGCGGGGGCGCCTCCTACAATGAGCAGTTCTTC. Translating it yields CASSRGGASYNEQFF.

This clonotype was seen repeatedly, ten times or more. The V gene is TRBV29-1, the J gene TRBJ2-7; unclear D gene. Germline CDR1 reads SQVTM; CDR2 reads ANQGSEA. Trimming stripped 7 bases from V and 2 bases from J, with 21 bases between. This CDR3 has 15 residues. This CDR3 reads CSAQGQGPGPYEQYF. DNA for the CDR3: TGCAGCGCCCAAGGCCAAGGGCCAGGACCCTACGAGCAGTACTTC.

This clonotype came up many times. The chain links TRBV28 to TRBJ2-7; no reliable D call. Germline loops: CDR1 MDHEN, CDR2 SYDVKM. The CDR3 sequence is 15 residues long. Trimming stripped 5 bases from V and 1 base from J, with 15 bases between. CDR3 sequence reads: CASSTAAGRSYEQYF. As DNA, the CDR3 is TGTGCCAGCAGTACAGCTGCAGGTCGGTCCTACGAGCAGTACTTC.

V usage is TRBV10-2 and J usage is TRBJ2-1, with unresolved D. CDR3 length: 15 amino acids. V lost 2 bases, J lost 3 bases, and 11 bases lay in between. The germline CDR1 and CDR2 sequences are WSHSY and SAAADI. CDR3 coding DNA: TGCGCCAGCAGTGAGCCGGAGATTAGCTACAATGAGCAGTTCTTC. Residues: CASSEPEISYNEQFF.

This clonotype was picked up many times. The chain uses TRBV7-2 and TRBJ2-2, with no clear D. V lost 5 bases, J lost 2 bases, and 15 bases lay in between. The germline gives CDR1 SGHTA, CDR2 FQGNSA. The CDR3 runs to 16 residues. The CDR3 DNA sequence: TGTGCCAGCAGCCTCTCGCATACGTCCAACACCGGGGAGCTGTTTTTT. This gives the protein CASSLSHTSNTGELFF.

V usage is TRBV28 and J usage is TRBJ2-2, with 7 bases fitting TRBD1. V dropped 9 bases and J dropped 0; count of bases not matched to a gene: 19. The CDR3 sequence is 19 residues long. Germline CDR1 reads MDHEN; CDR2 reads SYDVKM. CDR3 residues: CASSTGTDYPTSNTGELFF. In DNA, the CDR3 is TGTGCCAGTTCAACCGGGACAGACTACCCGACTTCGAACACCGGGGAGCTGTTTTTT.